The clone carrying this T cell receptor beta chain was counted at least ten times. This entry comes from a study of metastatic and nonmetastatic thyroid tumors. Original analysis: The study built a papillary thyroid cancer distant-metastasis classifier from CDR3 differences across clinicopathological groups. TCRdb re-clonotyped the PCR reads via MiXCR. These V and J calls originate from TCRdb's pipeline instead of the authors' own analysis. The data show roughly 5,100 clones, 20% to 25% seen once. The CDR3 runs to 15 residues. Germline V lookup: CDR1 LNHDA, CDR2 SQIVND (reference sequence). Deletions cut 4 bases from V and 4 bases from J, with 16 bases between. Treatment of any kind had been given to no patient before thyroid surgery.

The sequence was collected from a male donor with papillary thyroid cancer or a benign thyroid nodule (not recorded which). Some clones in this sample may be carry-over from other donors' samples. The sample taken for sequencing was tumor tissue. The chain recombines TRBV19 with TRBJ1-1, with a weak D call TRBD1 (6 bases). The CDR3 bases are TGTGCCAGTAGTACCGGACAGAAAATAATCACTGAAGCTTTCTTT. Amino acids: CASSTGQKIITEAFF.